The 8 T cell receptor beta chains presented below share a single source sample, sequenced in a study of regulatory T cells in long-lasting Graves disease. Time point: persistent/refractory GD, antithyroid drugs over 5 years with positive TRAb. RNA from PBMCs was the source of the TCR library. CDR3 regions were amplified by Arm-PCR using iRepertoire HTBI primers to build TCR beta libraries. TCRdb reanalysed the multiplex PCR reads using MiXCR and keeps one entry per CDR3 protein. The data contain some 430,000 distinct CDR3 sequences, roughly 21% of them singletons. Material: peripheral blood mononuclear cells (PBMCs), obtained when the disease was refractory, from a patient treated with antithyroid drugs. These TCRs come from a female donor with Graves disease.

The chain joins TRBV19 to TRBJ1-1, with 7 bases matching TRBD1. The CDR3 runs 13 residues. Germline V gene sequence: CDR1 LNHDA, CDR2 SQIVND (reference sequence). V lost 2 bases and J lost 9; bases outside the gene matches: 6. The CDR3 DNA reads TGTGCCAGTAGTATATTTGTGGGACAGCAAGCTTTCTTT. Amino acids: CASSIFVGQQAFF.

Regarding this clonotype: A read error may account for a junction end that differs from germline. This chain uses TRBV7-2 with TRBJ2-7; 10 bases are a match to TRBD2. The CDR3 has 13 amino acids. Germline CDR1 and CDR2: SGHTA and FQGNSA. CDR3 sequence: CASSLAGEDEQYF. The CDR3 region has the DNA TGTGCCAGCAGCCTAGCGGGAGAAGACGAGCAGTACTTC.

This clonotype was picked up many times. The chain links TRBV6-5 to TRBJ1-2; TRBD1 matches at 7 bases. The CDR3 is made up of 17 amino acids. The V segment lost 4 bases and the J segment 2 bases; nucleotides outside the gene matches: 13. Germline lookup yields CDR1 MNHEY and CDR2 SVGAGI. The CDR3 spells CASSSTVRQGRNYGYTF. In DNA, the CDR3 is TGTGCCAGCAGTTCGACGGTGAGACAGGGAAGAAACTATGGCTACACCTTC.

V gene TRBV7-2 combines with J gene TRBJ2-5; 12 bases fit TRBD1. CDR1 is SGHTA and CDR2 is FQGNSA in the germline V gene. This CDR3 has 19 residues. V dropped 5 bases and J dropped 1; count of bases not matched to a gene: 14. The CDR3, as DNA: TGTGCCAGCAGCGCACCCGGGACAGGGGGCCCTGGACCCCAAGAGACCCAGTACTTC. It is translated as CASSAPGTGGPGPQETQYF. The whole variable domain, remainder taken from reference TRBV7-2 and TRBJ2-5, is GAGVSQSPSNKVTEKGKDVELRCDPISGHTALYWYRQSLGQGLEFLIYFQGNSAPDKSGLPSDRFSAERTGGSVSTLTIQRTQQEDSAVYLCASSAPGTGGPGPQETQYFGPGTRLLVL.

This clonotype was observed many times. The CDR3 bases are TGTGCCATCAGTGAGTCGAACGGATACGAGCAGTACTTC. Protein product: CAISESNGYEQYF. The chain links TRBV10-3 to TRBJ2-7; D unclear. The CDR3 consists of 13 residues. The ends were cut back, 0 bases at V and 4 bases at J, with 7 bases in the middle. Germline V gives CDR1 ENHRY, CDR2 SYGVKD.

This clonotype was counted between two and nine times. The chain carries TRBV29-1 and TRBJ2-1, with D unclear. V was clipped by 4 bases and J by 6 bases, with 10 bases between them. The CDR3 is 12 amino acids. Germline values: CDR1 SQVTM, CDR2 ANQGSEA. The CDR3 loop is CSVGANPNEQFF. The CDR3 DNA reads TGCAGCGTTGGGGCCAACCCCAATGAGCAGTTCTTC.

As regards this clonotype: Given a much more abundant clone one base away, this may be a read error. The chain joins TRBV19 to TRBJ1-1; 7 nucleotides match TRBD1. Per the germline V gene, CDR1 is LNHDA and CDR2 is SQIVND (reference sequence). After removal of 10 bases from V and 0 bases from J, the junction contained 5 bases not matched to a gene. The CDR3 contains 13 residues. The DNA of the CDR3 is TGTGCCACCTCTACAGGGGTGAACACTGAAGCTTTCTTT. Its translation: CATSTGVNTEAFF.

The chain carries TRBV28 and TRBJ2-3; 11 bases match TRBD1. V gave up 6 bases and J gave up 5 bases; unmatched junction bases: 7. Germline CDR1 is MDHEN and CDR2 is SYDVKM. The CDR3 has 15 residues. The CDR3 nucleotides read TGTGCCAGCAGCTACGGACAGGGGGCTAGAGATACGCAGTATTTT. Translation: CASSYGQGARDTQYF. Variable domain in full (rest from reference TRBV28 and TRBJ2-3): DVKVTQSSRYLVKRTGEKVFLECVQDMDHENMFWYRQDPGLGLRLIYFSYDVKMKEKGDIPEGYSVSREKKERFSLILESASTNQTSMYLCASSYGQGARDTQYFGPGTRLTVL.